The entry below describes one T cell receptor beta chain. In the authors' methods: How many nucleated cells were present was estimated from reference gene primer amplification. The method was immunoSEQ multiplex PCR; TCRdb's version includes in-frame clones alone and lacks a portion of them. V, J and clone size derive from that table, while D and trimming were established from the DNA sequence. The sample comprises about 360,000 clones, approximately 86% of which are singletons, and around 3% rests with the top ten. This sample was taken from a study of blood T cell repertoires in COVID-19. Study details: PBMCs, B-cell-depleted T cells, or T cells were the source of the cDNA or gDNA that made up the material.

The J segment lost 2 bases and the V segment lost 3 bases, leaving 5 bases of the junction unmatched. Germline V gives CDR1 MDHEN, CDR2 SYDVKM. The CDR3 runs to 15 residues. This receptor was obtained from a human donor in a cohort sampled during active COVID-19. Source material: peripheral blood. The chain uses TRBV28 and TRBJ2-3; 7 bases line up with TRBD1. CDR3 in DNA: TGTGCCAGCAGTTTCAACAGGGGCCACACAGATACGCAGTATTTT. Translated, it gives CASSFNRGHTDTQYF.